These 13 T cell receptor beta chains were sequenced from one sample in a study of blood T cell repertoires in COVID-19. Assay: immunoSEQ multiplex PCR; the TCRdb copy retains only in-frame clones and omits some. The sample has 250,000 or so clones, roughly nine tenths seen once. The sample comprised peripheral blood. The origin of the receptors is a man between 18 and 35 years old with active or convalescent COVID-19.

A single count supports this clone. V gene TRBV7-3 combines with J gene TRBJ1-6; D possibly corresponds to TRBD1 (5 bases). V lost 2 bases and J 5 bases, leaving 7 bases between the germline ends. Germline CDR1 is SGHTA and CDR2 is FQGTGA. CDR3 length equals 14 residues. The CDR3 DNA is TGTGCCAGCAGCTTAGACAGCCATAATTCACCCCTCCACTTT. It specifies CASSLDSHNSPLHF.

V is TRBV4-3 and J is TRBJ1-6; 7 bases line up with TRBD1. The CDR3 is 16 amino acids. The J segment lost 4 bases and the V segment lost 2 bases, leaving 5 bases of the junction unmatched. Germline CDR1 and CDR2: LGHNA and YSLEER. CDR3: CASSQIAGGYNSPLHF. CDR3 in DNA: TGCGCCAGCAGCCAAATCGCAGGGGGGTATAATTCACCCCTCCACTTT.

The CDR3 region has the DNA TGTGCCAGCAGTAAGCCCGGGACAGCAAATAACTATGGCTACACCTTC. Translation: CASSKPGTANNYGYTF. The V call is TRBV6-2 or TRBV6-3, the J call TRBJ1-2; TRBD1 matches 7 bases. V shed 5 bases, J shed 1 base, and the junction held 10 bases outside the gene matches. Germline-derived CDR1 and CDR2 are MNHEY and SVGEGT. CDR3 size: 16 residues.

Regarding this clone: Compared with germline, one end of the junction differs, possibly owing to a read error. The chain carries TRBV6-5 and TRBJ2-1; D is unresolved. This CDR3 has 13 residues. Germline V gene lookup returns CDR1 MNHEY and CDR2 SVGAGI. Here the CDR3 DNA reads TGTGCCAGCAGTTACTCGATAAAGGTAGTCCAGGTCTTC. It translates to CASSYSIKVVQVF.

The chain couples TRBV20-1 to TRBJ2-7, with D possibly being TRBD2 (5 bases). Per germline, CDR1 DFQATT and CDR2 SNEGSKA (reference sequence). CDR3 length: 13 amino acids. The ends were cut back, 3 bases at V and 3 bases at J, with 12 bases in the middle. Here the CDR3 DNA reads TGCAGTGCTAGTTCGCTAGCCCTCTACGAGCAGTACTTC. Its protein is CSASSLALYEQYF.

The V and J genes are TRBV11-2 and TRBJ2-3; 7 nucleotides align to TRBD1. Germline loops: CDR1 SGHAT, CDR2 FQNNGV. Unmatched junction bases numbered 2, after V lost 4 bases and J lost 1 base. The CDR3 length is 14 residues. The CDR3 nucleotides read TGTGCCAGCAGCTCAGGACAGGGCACAGATACGCAGTATTTT. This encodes CASSSGQGTDTQYF.

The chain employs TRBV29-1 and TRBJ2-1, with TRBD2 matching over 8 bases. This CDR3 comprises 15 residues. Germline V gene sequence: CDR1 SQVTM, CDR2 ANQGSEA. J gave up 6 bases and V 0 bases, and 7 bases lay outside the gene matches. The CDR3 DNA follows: TGCAGCGTTGAAGATGCGGGACTAGTACCCAATGAGCAGTTCTTC. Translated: CSVEDAGLVPNEQFF.

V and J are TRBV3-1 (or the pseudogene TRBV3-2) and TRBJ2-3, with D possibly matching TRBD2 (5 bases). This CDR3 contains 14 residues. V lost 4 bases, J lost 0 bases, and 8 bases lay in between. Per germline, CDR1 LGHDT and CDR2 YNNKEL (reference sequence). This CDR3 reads CASSPRGSTDTQYF. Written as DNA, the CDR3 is TGTGCCAGCAGCCCTAGAGGGAGCACAGATACGCAGTATTTT.

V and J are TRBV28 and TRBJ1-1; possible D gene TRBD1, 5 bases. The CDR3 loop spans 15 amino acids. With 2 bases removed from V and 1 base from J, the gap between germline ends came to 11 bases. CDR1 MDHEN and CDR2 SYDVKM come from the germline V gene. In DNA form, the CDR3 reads TGTGCCAGCAGTTTAAAGGGGTTGGGGAACACTGAAGCTTTCTTT. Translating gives CASSLKGLGNTEAFF.

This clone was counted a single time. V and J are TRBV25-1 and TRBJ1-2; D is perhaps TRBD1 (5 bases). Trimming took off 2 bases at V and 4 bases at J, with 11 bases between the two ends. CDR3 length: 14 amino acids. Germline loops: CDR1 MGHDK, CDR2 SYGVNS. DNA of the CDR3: TGTGCCAGCAGTGAAGGCGACAGACCCTATGGCTACACCTTC. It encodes CASSEGDRPYGYTF.

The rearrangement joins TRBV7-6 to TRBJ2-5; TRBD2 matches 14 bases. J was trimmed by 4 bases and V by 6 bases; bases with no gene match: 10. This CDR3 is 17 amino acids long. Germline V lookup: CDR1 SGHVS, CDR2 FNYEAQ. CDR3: CASSQTSGRALRETQYF. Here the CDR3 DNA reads TGTGCCAGCAGTCAGACTAGCGGGAGGGCCCTGAGAGAGACCCAGTACTTC.

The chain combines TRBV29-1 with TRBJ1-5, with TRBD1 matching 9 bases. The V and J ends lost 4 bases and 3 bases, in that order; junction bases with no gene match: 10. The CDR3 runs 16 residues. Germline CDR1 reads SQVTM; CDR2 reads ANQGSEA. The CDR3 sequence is CSVAFLGTGNNQPQHF. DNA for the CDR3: TGCAGCGTTGCGTTTCTCGGGACAGGGAACAATCAGCCCCAGCATTTT.

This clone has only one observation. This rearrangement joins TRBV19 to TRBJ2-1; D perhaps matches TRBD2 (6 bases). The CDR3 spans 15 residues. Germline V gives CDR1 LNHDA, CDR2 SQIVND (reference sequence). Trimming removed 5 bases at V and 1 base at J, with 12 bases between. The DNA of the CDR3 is TGTGCCAGTAGTCTGGGGGAGGCATCCTACAATGAGCAGTTCTTC. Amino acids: CASSLGEASYNEQFF.